The rows below give T cell receptor beta chains drawn from one sample of a study of blood T cell repertoires in COVID-19. This table comes from immunoSEQ multiplex PCR, and its TCRdb copy is limited to in-frame clones, with some not included. This table holds 85,000 to 110,000 clones, roughly 90% found once. Material for sequencing was peripheral blood. All receptors derive from a woman of 80 years or more in a cohort sampled during active COVID-19. Each CDR3 is given with its conserved first and last residue. Each record gives: CDR3 DNA, CDR3 protein, V gene, D gene, clone size, J gene. The D gene is left open where the match is weak. The size of a clone is reported for some rows only, either as once, few or many, or as a class for expanded clones.

TGTGCCAGCAGCGTAGCTCCCTTGACTAGCGGGGGGGTCTCCGGGGAGCTGTTTTTT CASSVAPLTSGGVSGELFF TRBV9 TRBD2 NA TRBJ2-2
TGTGCCAGTAGTAGACGACAGGGGGCATATCTGGGGAACACCGGGGAGCTGTTTTTT CASSRRQGAYLGNTGELFF TRBV19 TRBD1 NA TRBJ2-2
TGTGCCACCAGCAGAGGATCAGGGGGCCACACCGGGGAGCTGTTTTTT CATSRGSGGHTGELFF TRBV15 TRBD1 NA TRBJ2-2
TGTGCCAGCAGCCTGACAGGGGCTCTCACTGAAGCTTTCTTT CASSLTGALTEAFF TRBV7-9 TRBD1 NA TRBJ1-1
TGTGCCAGCAGCTTGGGGGGAGGGAAGTACGAGCAGTACTTC CASSLGGGKYEQYF TRBV5-6 TRBD2 NA TRBJ2-7
TGTGCCAGCAGAGTTAGCGGGGGAGCCAAAAACATTCAGTACTTC CASRVSGGAKNIQYF TRBV3-1/TRBV3-2 TRBD2 NA TRBJ2-4
TGTGCCAGTAGCCACTACAGGGAAAAGCTAGTCGGCACCATATATTTT CASSHYREKLVGTIYF TRBV19 NA NA TRBJ1-3
TGTGCCAGTAGTACAGGGTTAGGCTACACCTTC CASSTGLGYTF TRBV19 NA NA TRBJ1-2
TGTGCCAGCGGGACCCTGGGACAGGGGTACAATGAGCAGTTCTTC CASGTLGQGYNEQFF TRBV7-3 TRBD1 NA TRBJ2-1
TGCGCCAGCAGCTTGGCCCCCGGCTACGAGCAGTACTTC CASSLAPGYEQYF TRBV5-1 NA NA TRBJ2-7
TGCAGTGCCCAGGCCGAATCGCCCCAGCATTTT CSAQAESPQHF TRBV20-1 NA NA TRBJ1-5
TGTGCCAGCAGCTTGGACAGGGGCTCCTACGAGCAGTACTTC CASSLDRGSYEQYF TRBV5-5 TRBD1 NA TRBJ2-7
TGCAGCGTTTTGGACGGGATGGCACCGTTTAGGGGGGCCAACGTCCTGACTTTC CSVLDGMAPFRGANVLTF TRBV29-1 NA NA TRBJ2-6
TGTGCCATCACCGCCTGGCCCTCCGGGGAGCTGTTTTTT CAITAWPSGELFF TRBV10-3 NA NA TRBJ2-2
TGTGCCAGCAGCTCCCCCGGACTCATTTACACCGGGGAGCTGTTTTTT CASSSPGLIYTGELFF TRBV11-2 NA NA TRBJ2-2
TGTGCCAGCAGCACTAGCGGGGGAAAATACAATGAGCAGTTCTTC CASSTSGGKYNEQFF TRBV6-5 TRBD2 NA TRBJ2-1
TGTGCCAGCAGCTTAGGCCCCCCGAGCGGGGGGGCCTACAATGAGCAGTTCTTC CASSLGPPSGGAYNEQFF TRBV7-8 TRBD2 NA TRBJ2-1
TGTGCCAGTAGTATACCCATTGGGCAGGGAGGCGTGCAGTTCTTC CASSIPIGQGGVQFF TRBV19 NA NA TRBJ2-1
TGTGCCTCCGGGGGACAGGGCGACCAGCCCCAGCATTTT CASGGQGDQPQHF TRBV9 TRBD1 NA TRBJ1-5
TGTGCCAGCAGCTTTGGACAGCCCCAAGGAGGCTACACCTTC CASSFGQPQGGYTF TRBV14 NA NA TRBJ1-2
TGTGCCAGCAGTGAGCTGGCCTTACCCACTTCACCCCTCCACTTT CASSELALPTSPLHF TRBV2 NA NA TRBJ1-6
TGTGCCAGCAGTAAACAGGGGGCCGGCCGGGTAACCTATGGCTACACCTTC CASSKQGAGRVTYGYTF TRBV27 TRBD1 NA TRBJ1-2
TGTGCCAGCAGTGACCGGGACACCGCCCACTATGGCTACACCTTC CASSDRDTAHYGYTF TRBV2 NA NA TRBJ1-2
TGTGCCAGCAGCTTAGTCGGGACTAGCGGGTTCACAGATACGCAGTATTTT CASSLVGTSGFTDTQYF TRBV7-9 TRBD2 NA TRBJ2-3
TGCGCCAGCAGCTTGGCGGGCGGGAGTCGTAATGAGCAGTTCTTC CASSLAGGSRNEQFF TRBV5-1 TRBD2 NA TRBJ2-1
TGTGCCAGCAACAAGGGAGGGGTGGTAGGCCAGCCCCAGCATTTT CASNKGGVVGQPQHF TRBV27 NA once TRBJ1-5
TGCGCCAGCAGTGAGTCGGCAGGGGCGATCGCTGAAGCTTTCTTT CASSESAGAIAEAFF TRBV10-1 NA NA TRBJ1-1
TGTGCCAGCAGTTCCTTACGGGCCTACAATGAGCAGTTCTTC CASSSLRAYNEQFF TRBV27 NA NA TRBJ2-1
TGTGCCAGCAGTGACAGCGGGTGGGGCGAGCAGTACTTC CASSDSGWGEQYF TRBV12-3/TRBV12-4 NA NA TRBJ2-7
TGTGCCAGCTCACGATCAGGGGGAGGCAATCAGCCCCAGCATTTT CASSRSGGGNQPQHF TRBV18 TRBD1 few TRBJ1-5
TGTGCCAGCAGCAATTCGCACAGGGTCTGTTGCTTTACCGATGAAGCTTTCTTT CASSNSHRVCCFTDEAFF TRBV21-1 NA NA TRBJ1-1
TGCGCCAGCACGGGGTTCTCTGGGGCCAACGTCCTGACTTTC CASTGFSGANVLTF TRBV10-2 NA NA TRBJ2-6
TGTGCCAGTAGTATACCAGGGGCGACAGGAAACTATGGCTACACCTTC CASSIPGATGNYGYTF TRBV19 NA NA TRBJ1-2